These 2 T cell receptor beta chains were all obtained from the same sample, sequenced in a study of blood T cell repertoires in COVID-19. Sequencing used immunoSEQ multiplex PCR; TCRdb keeps in-frame clones, though not all of them. This sample has around 400,000 clones; about nine tenths occur once, and the top ten carry just over 0.85%. Sequenced: PBMCs or T cells enriched from blood (not recorded which). The receptor source for this set is a woman in her forties who had been exposed to COVID-19.

The chain combines TRBV30 with TRBJ1-1; no definite D call. Germline values: CDR1 GTSNPN, CDR2 SVGIG (reference sequence). The CDR3 extends over 9 amino acids. The V and J ends lost 6 bases and 11 bases respectively, with 10 bases between them. CDR3 protein: CACTPGAFF. The CDR3 coding sequence is TGTGCCTGCACACCCGGGGCTTTCTTT.

The chain links TRBV11-1 to TRBJ1-1; no clear D gene. Between the trimmed V and J ends, which lost 3 bases and 0 bases, there was a span of 11 bases. The CDR3 runs 15 residues. CDR1 and CDR2 (germline): SGHAT, FQDESV (reference sequence). The CDR3 spells CASSFGRPMNTEAFF. The CDR3 nucleotides are TGTGCCAGCAGCTTCGGGAGACCCATGAACACTGAAGCTTTCTTT.